This entry lists 16 T cell receptor beta chains sequenced from one sample in a study of T cells in Graves' hyperthyroidism and ophthalmopathy. Amplified TCR beta CDR3 regions derived from RNA transcripts. Initially, a first-round RT-PCR of the TCR CDR3 employed the HTBI primer set. TCRdb re-analysed the multiplex PCR reads in MiXCR, keeping a single row per CDR3 protein. Here the sample spans about 700,000 distinct CDR3 sequences, 45% being singletons. Sequenced sample: peripheral blood or thyroid tissue (not recorded which). The receptors shown here come from an adult man with Graves' disease, either hyperthyroidism or ophthalmopathy (not recorded which).

At least ten counts were recorded for this clonotype. The rearrangement links TRBV24-1 to TRBJ1-5, with D possibly being TRBD1 (5 bases). CDR1 KGHDR and CDR2 SFDVKD come from the germline V gene. The CDR3 sequence is 14 residues long. V gave up 6 bases and J gave up 3 bases, with 11 bases separating them. In DNA form, the CDR3 reads TGTGCCACCAGTCCGGGGGGGTACAATCAGCCCCAGCATTTT. Translated, it gives CATSPGGYNQPQHF.

This chain connects TRBV7-1 to TRBJ1-1, with 8 bases identical to TRBD1. TRBV7-1 is an open reading frame whose function is uncertain. This CDR3 comprises 16 residues. V gave up 6 bases and J gave up 1 base; unmatched junction bases: 10. The DNA for the CDR3 is TGTGCCAGCAGATCGCAGGGGGCTCCCGAGAACACTGAAGCTTTCTTT. The encoded protein is CASRSQGAPENTEAFF.

In this sample, this clonotype turned up many times. The V gene is TRBV10-3, the J gene TRBJ2-7, with D perhaps given as TRBD1 or TRBD2 (5 bases each). V gave up 5 bases and J gave up 5 bases, with 13 bases separating them. Germline V gives CDR1 ENHRY, CDR2 SYGVKD. CDR3 length: 13 amino acids. The CDR3 loop is CAISSRESHEQYF. In DNA form, the CDR3 reads TGTGCCATCAGTTCCAGGGAGTCCCACGAGCAGTACTTC.

This clonotype has a count of ten or more. V gene TRBV29-1 combines with J gene TRBJ1-4, with TRBD1 matching 7 bases. The CDR3 covers 14 residues. Germline lookup yields CDR1 SQVTM and CDR2 ANQGSEA. The junction had 12 bases not matched to a gene; V was cut back by 7 bases and J by 7 bases. Written as DNA, the CDR3 is TGCAGCGCAAGCAGGGGGGCGGGTACTGAAAAACTGTTTTTT. Amino acid sequence: CSASRGAGTEKLFF.

On this clonotype: As the CDR3 is not closed by the conserved phenylalanine or tryptophan, this likely results from a read error. CDR3 amino acids: CASSPTGQGKYGYTY. For the CDR3, the DNA is TGTGCCAGCAGTCCCACGGGACAGGGGAAATATGGCTACACCTAC. The rearrangement joins TRBV2 to TRBJ1-2; 10 bases are a match to TRBD1. J gave up 5 bases and V 5 bases, and 8 bases lay outside the gene matches. Germline CDR1 reads SNHLY; CDR2 reads FYNNEI. The CDR3 is made up of 15 amino acids.

This clonotype was detected many times. DNA for the CDR3: TGTGCCAGTAGTATGAGAGCGACGAAGGGCACTGAAGCTTTCTTT. Its protein is CASSMRATKGTEAFF. This chain connects TRBV19 to TRBJ1-1; unclear D gene. V shed 3 bases and J shed 4 bases, with 15 bases lying between them. Germline V gives CDR1 LNHDA, CDR2 SQIVND (reference sequence). This CDR3 comprises 15 residues. Together with reference TRBV19 and TRBJ1-1, the CDR3 gives the full variable domain: DGGITQSPKYLFRKEGQNVTLSCEQNLNHDAMYWYRQDPGQGLRLIYYSQIVNDFQKGDIAEGYSVSREKKESFPLTVTSAQKNPTAFYLCASSMRATKGTEAFFGQGTRLTVV.

This chain links TRBV24-1 with TRBJ1-5, with unresolved D. From germline, CDR1 is KGHDR and CDR2 SFDVKD. The V and J ends lost 7 bases and 0 bases respectively, with 12 bases between them. CDR3 size: 15 residues. The CDR3 spells CATRPGEYSNQPQHF. The CDR3 coding sequence is TGTGCCACCAGACCTGGGGAGTATAGCAATCAGCCCCAGCATTTT.

The V call is TRBV10-3, the J call TRBJ1-1; D call uncertain. The CDR3 has 14 amino acids. Trimming took 0 bases from V and 7 from J, leaving 12 bases between them. Germline-derived CDR1 and CDR2 are ENHRY and SYGVKD. The CDR3 bases are TGTGCCATCAGTGAGTCAGGAGGGTCCTATGAAGCTTTCTTT. It translates to CAISESGGSYEAFF.

In the case of this clonotype: Mismatch with germline at one junction end may stem from a read error. In DNA form, the CDR3 reads TGTGCTAGCAGGGGCTACAATTCACCCCTCCACTTT. Translation gives CASRGYNSPLHF. The J gene is TRBJ1-6, the V gene TRBV25-1, with D maybe TRBD1 (6 bases). The CDR3 runs to 12 residues. The germline gives CDR1 MGHDK, CDR2 SYGVNS.

At least ten counts were recorded for this clonotype. CDR3 in amino acids: CAVSGTGYNSPLHF. In nucleotides, the CDR3 is TGTGCCGTCTCCGGGACGGGGTATAATTCACCCCTCCACTTT. The V gene is TRBV24-1, the J gene TRBJ1-6; possibly TRBD1 for D (5 bases). Trimming removed 12 bases at V and 4 bases at J, with 15 bases between. This CDR3 comprises 14 residues. The germline V gene encodes CDR1 KGHDR and CDR2 SFDVKD.

The chain is built from TRBV6-5 and TRBJ2-5; 10 bases fit TRBD1. CDR1 and CDR2 from the germline V gene are MNHEY and SVGAGI. Trimming took 4 bases from V and 5 from J; bases not matched to a gene: 10. The CDR3 consists of 16 residues. The CDR3 bases are TGTGCCAGCAGTTCAGGGACAGGGGTCGGTGGGGAGACCCAGTACTTC. It encodes CASSSGTGVGGETQYF.

V usage is TRBV20-1 and J usage is TRBJ2-7, with D possibly TRBD1 on 6 matching bases. The germline V gene encodes CDR1 DFQATT and CDR2 SNEGSKA (reference sequence). Trimming cost V 3 bases and J 1 base, with 10 bases left between them. The CDR3 is 13 residues long. Written as DNA, the CDR3 is TGCAGTGCTAGGAGGCAGGGGTCCTACGAGCAGTACTTC. This encodes CSARRQGSYEQYF.

The J gene is TRBJ1-1, the V gene TRBV28; TRBD1 is a possible D gene (5 bases). CDR3 length: 11 amino acids. Germline V gene data show CDR1 as MDHEN and CDR2 as SYDVKM. V was shortened by 8 bases and J by 10 bases, with 14 bases between the two germline ends. The CDR3, as DNA: TGTGCCAGCGCCGACAGCCGCAGAGCTTTCTTT. Amino acid sequence: CASADSRRAFF.

This clonotype has just a few counts. The chain employs TRBV5-1 and TRBJ1-4, with 7 positions matching TRBD1. Germline CDR1 and CDR2: SGHRS and YFSETQ. Trimming removed 4 bases from V and 8 bases from J; junction bases left unmatched: 11. This CDR3 spans 15 amino acids. This chain's CDR3 is CASSLRDSPREKLFF. The CDR3 DNA reads as TGCGCCAGCAGCCTCCGGGACAGTCCGCGGGAAAAACTGTTTTTT.

This sequence joins TRBV10-3 and TRBJ2-7; TRBD1 might be the D (7 bases). Germline values: CDR1 ENHRY, CDR2 SYGVKD. This CDR3 is 16 amino acids long. V shed 10 bases and J shed 0 bases, with 22 bases lying between them. CDR3 in DNA: TGTGCCAGCACCCCCTGGGGGGCAGGGGGCTCCTACGAGCAGTACTTC. As protein: CASTPWGAGGSYEQYF.

V usage is TRBV20-1 and J usage is TRBJ1-1; tentatively, D is TRBD1 (5 bases). This CDR3 has 14 residues. Germline V gene data show CDR1 as DFQATT and CDR2 as SNEGSKA (reference sequence). The V gene lost 6 bases and the J gene lost 5 bases, with 19 bases spanning the gap. CDR3 bases: TGCAGTGCCCTCCCGGTAGGGGAGAGGACTGAAGCTTTCTTT. This translates into CSALPVGERTEAFF.